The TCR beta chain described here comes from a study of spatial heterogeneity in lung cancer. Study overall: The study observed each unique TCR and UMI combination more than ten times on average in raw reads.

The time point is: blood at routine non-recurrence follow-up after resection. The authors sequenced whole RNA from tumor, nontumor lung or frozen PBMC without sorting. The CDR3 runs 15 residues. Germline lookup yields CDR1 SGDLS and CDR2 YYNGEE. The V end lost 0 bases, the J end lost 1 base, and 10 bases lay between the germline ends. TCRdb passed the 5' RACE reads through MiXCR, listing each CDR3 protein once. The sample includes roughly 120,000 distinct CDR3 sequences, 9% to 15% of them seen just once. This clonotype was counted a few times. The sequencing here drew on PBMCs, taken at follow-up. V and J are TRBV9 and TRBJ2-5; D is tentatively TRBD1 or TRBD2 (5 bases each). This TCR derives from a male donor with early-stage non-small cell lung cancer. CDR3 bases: TGTGCCAGCAGCGTAGGGGGACCGATCCAAGAGACCCAGTACTTC. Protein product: CASSVGGPIQETQYF.